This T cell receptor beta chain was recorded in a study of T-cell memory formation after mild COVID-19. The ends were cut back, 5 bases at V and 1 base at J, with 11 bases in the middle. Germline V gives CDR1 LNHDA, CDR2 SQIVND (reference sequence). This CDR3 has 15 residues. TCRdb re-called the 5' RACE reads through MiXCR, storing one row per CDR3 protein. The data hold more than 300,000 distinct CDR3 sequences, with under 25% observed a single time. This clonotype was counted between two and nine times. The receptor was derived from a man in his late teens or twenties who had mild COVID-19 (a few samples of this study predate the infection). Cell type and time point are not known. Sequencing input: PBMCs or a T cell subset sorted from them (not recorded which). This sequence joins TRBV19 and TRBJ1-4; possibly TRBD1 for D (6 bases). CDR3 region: CASSPLQGTNEKLFF. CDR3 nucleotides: TGTGCCAGTAGTCCCCTACAGGGAACTAATGAAAAACTGTTTTTT.